This T cell receptor (beta chain) comes out of a study of cytomegalovirus exposure and HLA in healthy donors. Study-level findings and limits: Several of the most significant clusters appeared, in a later analysis, to be linked to common viral pathogens.

A note on this clone: Its antigen remains unidentified.

PCR involved 60 Vbeta and 13 Jbeta primers. The data were produced by immunoSEQ multiplex PCR, yet TCRdb's version contains in-frame clones alone and is incomplete. Of some 110,000 clones in the sample, roughly 80% were seen once. Germline V CDR1 and CDR2: SGHTA, FQGNSA. The CDR3 runs to 12 residues. Trimming pared 2 bases from V and 5 bases from J, leaving 6 bases between. Among the donors, all were healthy bone marrow donors. Each donor was nominally healthy when sampled (though unrecorded immune exposures were likely). Source material: PBMCs. The TCR originated in a man in his fifties in good health and CMV-seropositive. The chain employs TRBV7-2 and TRBJ1-2; D gene unclear. The CDR3 loop reads CASSLQTYGYTF. CDR3 in DNA: TGTGCCAGCAGCTTACAGACATATGGCTACACCTTC. Based on the CDR3 plus reference TRBV7-2 and TRBJ1-2, the full variable domain is GAGVSQSPSNKVTEKGKDVELRCDPISGHTALYWYRQSLGQGLEFLIYFQGNSAPDKSGLPSDRFSAERTGGSVSTLTIQRTQQEDSAVYLCASSLQTYGYTFGSGTRLTVV.